These T cell receptor beta chains were read from a single sample in a study of blood T cell repertoires in COVID-19. The repertoire was sequenced with immunoSEQ multiplex PCR; TCRdb's copy has only in-frame clones and lacks some. The data show around 200,000 clones, about 83% seen once. The sample was peripheral blood. These receptors were collected from a man in his 60s who had recovered from COVID-19. The CDR3 runs from the conserved cysteine through the conserved F or W. The order of the fields is CDR3 DNA, CDR3 protein, V gene, D gene, J gene. A D gene is named only where the DNA matches it firmly.

cdr3_nt: TGTGCCACCAGCAGAGATGGGTCCGCGGCGCTCTTCAATGAGCAGTTCTTC; cdr3_aa: CATSRDGSAALFNEQFF; v_call: TRBV15; d_call: -; j_call: TRBJ2-1
cdr3_nt: TGTGCCTGGAGTGGGACATCTCTAGCCAAAAACATTCAGTACTTC; cdr3_aa: CAWSGTSLAKNIQYF; v_call: TRBV30; d_call: -; j_call: TRBJ2-4
cdr3_nt: TGTGAGACAAGCGGGAACACTGAAGCTTTCTTT; cdr3_aa: CETSGNTEAFF; v_call: TRBV28; d_call: -; j_call: TRBJ1-1
cdr3_nt: TGTGCCAGCAGTCATACGGGAGGAACAGATACGCAGTATTTT; cdr3_aa: CASSHTGGTDTQYF; v_call: TRBV6-5; d_call: TRBD2; j_call: TRBJ2-3
cdr3_nt: TGTGCCTGGAGTGTACAGGTTGGGGGGCAGGGGGTAGCTTTCTTT; cdr3_aa: CAWSVQVGGQGVAFF; v_call: TRBV30; d_call: TRBD1; j_call: TRBJ1-1
cdr3_nt: TGTGCCAGCACCCTGACAGGGGGCTATGGCTACACCTTC; cdr3_aa: CASTLTGGYGYTF; v_call: TRBV12-3/TRBV12-4; d_call: TRBD1; j_call: TRBJ1-2
cdr3_nt: TGTGCCACCAGCACCGATGAGGGGGCGGGTACGTACTTC; cdr3_aa: CATSTDEGAGTYF; v_call: TRBV15; d_call: TRBD1; j_call: TRBJ2-5
cdr3_nt: TGTGCCAGCAGTGAACAGGCGGGGGGCTGGAGTGAAGCTTTCTTT; cdr3_aa: CASSEQAGGWSEAFF; v_call: TRBV2; d_call: -; j_call: TRBJ1-1
cdr3_nt: TGTGCCAGCTCACTTTCACAGGGTTTTCGAGAAAAACTGTTTTTT; cdr3_aa: CASSLSQGFREKLFF; v_call: TRBV18; d_call: -; j_call: TRBJ1-4
cdr3_nt: TGTGCCAGCTCACCACCGGGAGGTCATCAGCCCCAGCATTTT; cdr3_aa: CASSPPGGHQPQHF; v_call: TRBV18; d_call: -; j_call: TRBJ1-5
cdr3_nt: TGTGCCAGCAGCGTAAAACAGGGGCTGAACTCACCCCTCCACTTT; cdr3_aa: CASSVKQGLNSPLHF; v_call: TRBV9; d_call: TRBD1; j_call: TRBJ1-6
cdr3_nt: TGCGCCAGCAGCTTGGCGGGGGAGTGGAGTAATGAGCAGTTCTTC; cdr3_aa: CASSLAGEWSNEQFF; v_call: TRBV5-1; d_call: -; j_call: TRBJ2-1
cdr3_nt: TGTGCCAGCACCGGACAGCAGAACACTGAAGCTTTCTTT; cdr3_aa: CASTGQQNTEAFF; v_call: TRBV12-3/TRBV12-4; d_call: -; j_call: TRBJ1-1